A selection of T cell receptor beta chains follows, all from one sample in a study of T cells expressing NK-cell markers. TCRdb re-called the 5' RACE reads; one entry per CDR3 protein, DNA not given. This sample's table has about 260,000 distinct CDR3 sequences. Sequencing was done on a sample of blood T cells: a sorted CD56 or NKG2C T cell subset, CD4+ or CD8+ T cells, or bulk PBMC T cells (not recorded which). The receptors originated from a man in his late teens or twenties in good health. Each CDR3 is given with its conserved first and last residue.

J: TRBJ2-5
V: TRBV7-8
CDR3: CASSRGGGYQETQYF

J: TRBJ2-5
V: TRBV29-1
CDR3: CSVSGVGQSQETQYF

J: TRBJ1-2
V: TRBV12-3/TRBV12-4
CDR3: CASSFPGIPYGYTF

J: TRBJ2-3
V: TRBV5-1
CDR3: CASSLVFQGTQYF

J: TRBJ2-5
V: TRBV5-1
CDR3: CASSLSSGSTETQYF

J: TRBJ2-1
V: TRBV20-1
CDR3: CSARHRDPSYNEQFF

J: TRBJ1-2
V: TRBV20-1
CDR3: CSATTETYGYTF

J: TRBJ1-5
V: TRBV12-3/TRBV12-4
CDR3: CASSLQGVNQPQHF

J: TRBJ1-2
V: TRBV5-1
CDR3: CASSFGTGEPPIYGYTF

J: TRBJ2-5
V: TRBV7-6
CDR3: CASSLDEGIQETQYF

J: TRBJ1-1
V: TRBV6-1
CDR3: CASGQPDWVNTEAFF

J: TRBJ2-7
V: TRBV29-1
CDR3: CSVIMNSYEQYF

J: TRBJ2-5
V: TRBV19
CDR3: CASSINRGSETQYF

J: TRBJ2-5
V: TRBV6-8
CDR3: CASSQLGERDQETQYF

J: TRBJ2-5
V: TRBV29-1
CDR3: CSVRGLGQETQYF

J: TRBJ2-1
V: TRBV29-1
CDR3: CSVEWGIVEQFF

J: TRBJ2-1
V: TRBV5-6
CDR3: CASSLVAGSYNEQFF

J: TRBJ2-1
V: TRBV18
CDR3: CASSPRDREFNEQFF

J: TRBJ2-2
V: TRBV29-1
CDR3: CSVGRLEPTGELFF

J: TRBJ2-7
V: TRBV5-1
CDR3: CASAREPSPHEQYF

J: TRBJ2-1
V: TRBV29-1
CDR3: CSVEYLQSDHRGKGDEQFF

J: TRBJ1-5
V: TRBV10-2
CDR3: CASSDGGLNQPQHF

J: TRBJ2-3
V: TRBV29-1
CDR3: CSVGKTVSTDTQYF

J: TRBJ2-3
V: TRBV20-1
CDR3: CSARPSVGKDTQYF

J: TRBJ2-1
V: TRBV12-3/TRBV12-4
CDR3: CASSLGREQFF

J: TRBJ2-1
V: TRBV20-1
CDR3: CSASNLGEQFF